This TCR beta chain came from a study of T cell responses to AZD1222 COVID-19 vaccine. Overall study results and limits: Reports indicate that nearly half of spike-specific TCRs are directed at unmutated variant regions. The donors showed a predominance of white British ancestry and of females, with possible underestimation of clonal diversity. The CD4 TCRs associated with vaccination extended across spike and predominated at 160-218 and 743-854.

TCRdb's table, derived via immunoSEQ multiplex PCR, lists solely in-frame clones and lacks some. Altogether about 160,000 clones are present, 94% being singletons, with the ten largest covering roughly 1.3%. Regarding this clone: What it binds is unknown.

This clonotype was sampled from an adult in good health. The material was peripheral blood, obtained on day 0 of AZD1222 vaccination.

This chain's CDR3 is CASSRTGANTDTQYF. The CDR3 nucleotides read TGTGCCAGCAGTAGGACTGGAGCAAACACAGATACGCAGTATTTT. V and J are TRBV7-9 and TRBJ2-3; D may be TRBD2 (5 bases). Per the germline V gene, CDR1 is SEHNR and CDR2 is FQNEAQ (reference sequence). Trimming took off 6 bases at V and 2 bases at J, with 15 bases between the two ends. This CDR3 spans 15 amino acids.